The T cell receptor (beta chain) under discussion was sequenced for a study of blood T cell repertoires in COVID-19. At the level of the study: PBMCs, B-cell-depleted T cells, or T cells were the source of the cDNA or gDNA that made up the material.

Patients of the Seattle cohort, enrolled during active infection, were followed longitudinally. V gave up 5 bases and J gave up 2 bases; unmatched junction bases: 7. Germline CDR1 and CDR2: LNHDA and SQIVND (reference sequence). The CDR3 runs to 15 residues. Method: immunoSEQ multiplex PCR; TCRdb's copy keeps in-frame clones and lacks some. The sample shows 200,000 to 250,000 clones, 75% to 85% of them seen only once. This chain uses TRBV19 with TRBJ2-7, with 9 bases that match TRBD2. The sequencing sample was made of peripheral blood. The clonotype comes from a woman in her seventies with COVID-19, enrolled during active disease. CDR3 DNA: TGTGCCAGTAGTCCAGGGGTAGCGGGGGCCTACGAGCAGTACTTC. Its translation: CASSPGVAGAYEQYF.